A selection of T cell receptor beta chains follows, all from one sample in a study of blood T cell repertoires in COVID-19. Profiling relied on immunoSEQ multiplex PCR, and the TCRdb table lists in-frame clones only, not all of them. The sample has 250,000 to 350,000 clones, about 88% seen once. The sequenced sample consisted of peripheral blood. Receptor source: a human donor with COVID-19, enrolled during active disease. The donor label of this sample is uncertain. Both conserved end residues are part of each CDR3. The D gene is left open where the match is weak. Clone size is given for some rows only: seen once, a few or many times, or a class if the clone is expanded.

abundance	j_gene	d_gene	v_gene	CDR3nt	CDR3aa
.	TRBJ1-4	.	TRBV6-1	TGTGCCAGCAGTGAAGACTCTGGAAAACTGTTTTTT	CASSEDSGKLFF
.	TRBJ2-1	.	TRBV10-1	TGCGCCAGCAGTGACCCTTCGAGCTCCTACAATGAGCAGTTCTTC	CASSDPSSSYNEQFF
few	TRBJ2-7	.	TRBV29-1	TGCAGCGTTGTTGCGGAACCCCTCTCCTACGAGCAGTACTTC	CSVVAEPLSYEQYF
.	TRBJ2-3	TRBD1	TRBV7-3	TGTGCCAGCAGCATATACAGGGGGCGCGCAGATACGCAGTATTTT	CASSIYRGRADTQYF
.	TRBJ1-1	.	TRBV10-3	TGTGCCATCAGGAGGGGGGGTGGCGGGTACACTGAAGCTTTCTTT	CAIRRGGGGYTEAFF
.	TRBJ1-2	.	TRBV29-1	TGCAGCGTTGAGGGTCACGCGGGCCGGATGCTTGGCTACACCTTC	CSVEGHAGRMLGYTF
.	TRBJ2-3	TRBD1	TRBV6-6	TGTGCCAGCAAAGGGACAGGGAAGACAGATACGCAGTATTTT	CASKGTGKTDTQYF
.	TRBJ2-1	.	TRBV19	TGTGCCAGTAGAAATCCTGGCACCAATGAGCAGTTCTTC	CASRNPGTNEQFF
few	TRBJ2-3	.	TRBV19	TGTGCCAGTAGCACCTATTCTAGCACAGATACGCAGTATTTT	CASSTYSSTDTQYF
.	TRBJ1-5	TRBD1	TRBV3-1/TRBV3-2	TGTGCCAGCAGAAATACAGGGGATAGCAATCAGCCCCAGCATTTT	CASRNTGDSNQPQHF
.	TRBJ2-1	TRBD2	TRBV5-4	TGTGCCAGCAGCTTGGATCTAGCGGGATCGGGCAATGAGCAGTTCTTC	CASSLDLAGSGNEQFF
.	TRBJ2-5	.	TRBV6-1	TGTGCCAGCAGTGGGATCCGGGACAACCAAGAGACCCAGTACTTC	CASSGIRDNQETQYF
once	TRBJ1-1	.	TRBV7-9	TGTGCCAGCAGCTTATCGACGACAGCCGCAGCTTTCTTT	CASSLSTTAAAFF
.	TRBJ2-5	.	TRBV3-1/TRBV3-2	TGTGCCAGCAGCCCGGGGGTCCAAGAGACCCAGTACTTC	CASSPGVQETQYF
.	TRBJ1-6	.	TRBV5-1	TGCGCCAGCAGCTTGGACGGAGATAATTCACCCCTCCACTTT	CASSLDGDNSPLHF
.	TRBJ2-1	TRBD2	TRBV7-9	TGTGCCAGCAGCTCTGCGAGCCTTTTAGCGGGAGGGCCGGGCAATGAGCAGTTCTTC	CASSSASLLAGGPGNEQFF
.	TRBJ2-1	.	TRBV7-3	TGTGCCAGCAGCCCCACGACTAGTCGCTCCTACAATGAGCAGTTCTTC	CASSPTTSRSYNEQFF
.	TRBJ2-1	TRBD2	TRBV25-1	TGTGCCAGCAGTGATCCTTCTAGCGGGAGTGTGTATGAGCAGTTCTTC	CASSDPSSGSVYEQFF
few	TRBJ1-1	TRBD1	TRBV27	TGTGCCAGCAGTGACCCAGGGGGCACTGAAGCTTTCTTT	CASSDPGGTEAFF
once	TRBJ1-1	.	TRBV28	TGTGCCAGCAGTGTGATCCAGGGGAGGGCTGAAGCTTTCTTT	CASSVIQGRAEAFF
.	TRBJ1-1	TRBD1	TRBV5-1	TGCGCCAGCAGCGATCCCGGGACAGCGAACACTGAAGCTTTCTTT	CASSDPGTANTEAFF
.	TRBJ2-7	TRBD1	TRBV7-8	TGTGCCAGCAGCGCACGGCGGACAGGGAGCTCCTACGAGCAGTACTTC	CASSARRTGSSYEQYF
.	TRBJ2-3	.	TRBV24-1	TGTGCCACCAGTGACCCATACCTTTTAACAGCCGAGAGCACAGATACGCAGTATTTT	CATSDPYLLTAESTDTQYF
.	TRBJ2-3	.	TRBV21-1	TGTGCCAGCAGCAAAGTTGGACTAGCGGGAGGCCCAAGCACAGATACGCAGTATTTT	CASSKVGLAGGPSTDTQYF
.	TRBJ2-7	.	TRBV19	TGTGCCAGTGAGGGTAGCGGCTACGAGCAGTACTTC	CASEGSGYEQYF
.	TRBJ2-3	TRBD1	TRBV30	TGTGCCTGGAGTCCCGGGACAGACACAGATACGCAGTATTTT	CAWSPGTDTDTQYF